The 10 T cell receptor beta chains reported below all come from one sample, sequenced in a study of T cells in Graves' hyperthyroidism and ophthalmopathy. Researchers amplified the TCR beta CDR3 regions from RNA transcripts. The HTBI primer set was used in a first-round RT-PCR of the TCR CDR3. Using its own MiXCR run on the multiplex PCR reads, TCRdb lists one record per CDR3 protein. The profile shows approximately 590,000 distinct CDR3 sequences, less than 20% of them singletons. Sample: blood. The receptors come from a woman aged 25 to 39 with Graves' hyperthyroidism.

This clonotype has ten or more counts. The V call is TRBV12-3 or TRBV12-4, the J call TRBJ2-3; maybe TRBD1 (6 bases). With 10 bases removed from V and 2 bases from J, the gap between germline ends came to 13 bases. The CDR3 runs to 13 residues. The CDR3 DNA reads as TGTGCCACCGGGACAAGAGACACAGATACGCAGTATTTT. Protein: CATGTRDTDTQYF.

This clonotype has more than one count but fewer than ten. V usage is TRBV7-9 and J usage is TRBJ2-2; 13 bases map to TRBD2. CDR3 length: 17 residues. The ends lost 5 bases at V and 0 bases at J; junction bases unmatched: 3. Germline lookup yields CDR1 SEHNR and CDR2 FQNEAQ (reference sequence). The CDR3 DNA sequence: TGTGCCAGCAGCGAGGGGACTAGCGGGACGAACACCGGGGAGCTGTTTTTT. Translation gives CASSEGTSGTNTGELFF.

This clonotype was detected many times. The V gene is TRBV12-3 or TRBV12-4, the J gene TRBJ2-7; D call uncertain. The CDR3 sequence is 16 residues long. V dropped 2 bases and J dropped 4 bases, with 18 bases sitting between them. CDR3 in DNA: TGTGCCAGCAGTTTATTTCCTCTAGGAGCTGGGTACGAGCAGTACTTC. Translation: CASSLFPLGAGYEQYF.

This clonotype has a count of ten or more. The rearrangement joins TRBV6-2 or TRBV6-3 to TRBJ2-1; 14 bases align to TRBD2. There are 17 residues in the CDR3. The germline CDR1 and CDR2 sequences are MNHEY and SVGEGT. Losses at the gene ends were 6 bases for V and 7 bases for J; bases not matched to a gene: 11. The CDR3 nucleotides are TGTGCCAGCAGCCGTGGGACTAGCGGGAGAGTCGAGAATGAGCAGTTCTTC. Translating it yields CASSRGTSGRVENEQFF.

The genes are TRBV15 and TRBJ1-1, with a tentative D call TRBD1 (6 bases). The CDR3 is 16 residues long. Deletions cut 3 bases from V and 3 bases from J, with 17 bases between. The germline CDR1 and CDR2 sequences are LNHNV and YYDKDF (reference sequence). The CDR3 coding sequence is TGTGCCACCAGCAGCCCATTAGGGGGGGGTGACACTGAAGCTTTCTTT. Translating it yields CATSSPLGGGDTEAFF. The entire variable domain, with the rest obtained from reference TRBV15 and TRBJ1-1, is as follows: DAMVIQNPRYQVTQFGKPVTLSCSQTLNHNVMYWYQQKSSQAPKLLFHYYDKDFNNEADTPDNFQSRRPNTSFCFLDIRSPGLGDTAMYLCATSSPLGGGDTEAFFGQGTRLTVV.

This chain uses TRBV7-9 with TRBJ1-4; maybe TRBD1 (5 bases). Trimming removed 3 bases from V and 1 base from J, with 9 bases in between. Germline V CDR1 and CDR2: SEHNR, FQNEAQ (reference sequence). The CDR3 spans 15 residues. CDR3 residues: CASSLDGGTNEKLFF. The CDR3, as DNA: TGTGCCAGCAGCTTGGACGGGGGAACTAATGAAAAACTGTTTTTT.

The table lists this clonotype with many counts. V gene TRBV12-3 or TRBV12-4 combines with J gene TRBJ2-7; the match to TRBD2 covers 8 bases. J lost 6 bases, V lost 5 bases, and 9 bases had no gene match. The CDR3 runs 14 residues. CDR3 nucleotides: TGTGCCAGCAGTCTGGGACTAGACCCTTCCGAGCAGTACTTC. Protein sequence: CASSLGLDPSEQYF.

This clonotype was seen at least ten times. The CDR3 loop reads CASSLARTDTQYF. The CDR3 DNA reads TGTGCCAGCAGCTTAGCGCGCACAGATACGCAGTATTTT. J is TRBJ2-3 and V is TRBV7-9; D gene unclear. This CDR3 spans 13 amino acids. Trimming removed 0 bases from V and 1 base from J, with 2 bases in between. Germline V gene sequence: CDR1 SEHNR, CDR2 FQNEAQ (reference sequence).

This clonotype has at least ten counts. V usage is TRBV12-5 and J usage is TRBJ1-1; 7 nucleotides line up with TRBD1. The CDR3 runs to 14 residues. After removal of 1 base from V and 9 bases from J, the junction contained 8 bases not matched to a gene. Germline CDR1 and CDR2: LGHNT and FRNRAP. CDR3 sequence (DNA): TGTGCTAGTGGTTTGGACTCTCAGGGGGGGAAAGCTTTCTTT. It is translated as CASGLDSQGGKAFF.

In its sample, this clonotype was seen a few times. V gene TRBV6-2 or TRBV6-3 combines with J gene TRBJ2-2, with 7 bases fitting TRBD2. Germline trimming cut 7 bases from V and 6 bases from J; bases unmatched to any gene: 8. CDR1 MNHEY and CDR2 SVGEGT come from the germline V gene. The CDR3 is made up of 14 amino acids. The CDR3 reads CASTILRGAGELFF. CDR3 DNA: TGTGCCAGCACCATCCTCCGGGGGGCCGGGGAGCTGTTTTTT.